This TCR beta chain was retrieved from a study of T cell repertoires in cytomegalovirus infection. Across the whole study: Through public TCR beta signatures, both CMV infection and matching HLA type were indicated.

The CDR3 loop spans 14 amino acids. The ends lost 7 bases at V and 5 bases at J; junction bases unmatched: 7. Using its own MiXCR run on the reads, TCRdb lists one record per CDR3 protein. The sample records 740,000 or so distinct CDR3 sequences, less than 40% being singletons. Notes on this clonotype: Its target is unknown.

Points from the study as a whole: Cumulated frequencies of public TCR beta families served to identify carriers of CMV plus the relevant HLA. CMV-specific TCR beta clonotypes restricted by HLA-C dominated the ex vivo response.

The specimen sequenced was PBMCs. The sequence derives from a human donor in good health (CMV status not recorded). Some clones in this sample may be carry-over from other donors' samples. The chain joins TRBV12-3 or TRBV12-4 to TRBJ2-1, with 8 bases fitting TRBD2. Here the CDR3 reads CASTPLAGHNEQFF. The CDR3 DNA is TGTGCCAGCACCCCTTTAGCGGGACACAATGAGCAGTTCTTC.